The T cell receptor (beta chain) under discussion was sequenced for a study of OX40 agonist ivuxolimab in advanced cancers. The CDR3 has 14 residues. Germline CDR1 reads SNHLY; CDR2 reads FYNNEI. After removal of 6 bases from V and 4 bases from J, the junction contained 5 bases not matched to a gene. The data were produced by immunoSEQ multiplex PCR, yet TCRdb's version contains in-frame clones alone and is incomplete. The table records approximately 58,000 clones, approximately 81% of them present only once. This specimen was CD4+ or CD8+ T cells sorted from blood, taken in a trial of the OX40 agonist ivuxolimab. This sequence was found in an adult with an advanced solid tumor such as melanoma, head and neck, liver or kidney cancer. The chain links TRBV2 to TRBJ2-7, with 11 bases matching TRBD2. As DNA, the CDR3 is TGTGCCAGCAGCGGACTAGCGGGCGCGTACGAGCAGTACTTC. This codes for CASSGLAGAYEQYF.